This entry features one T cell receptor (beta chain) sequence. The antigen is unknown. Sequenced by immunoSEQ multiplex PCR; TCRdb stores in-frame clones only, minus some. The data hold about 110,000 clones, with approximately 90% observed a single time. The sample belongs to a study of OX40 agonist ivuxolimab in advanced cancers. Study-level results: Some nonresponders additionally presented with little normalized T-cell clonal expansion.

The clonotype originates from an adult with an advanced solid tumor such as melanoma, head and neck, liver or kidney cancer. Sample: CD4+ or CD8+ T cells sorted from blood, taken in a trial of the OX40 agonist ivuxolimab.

In nucleotides, the CDR3 is TGTGCCAGCAGCCCCGGCCGACAGGGAGGCACTGAAGCTTTCTTT. This codes for CASSPGRQGGTEAFF. The rearrangement uses TRBV5-4 and TRBJ1-1, with 7 bases aligning to TRBD1. The CDR3 sequence is 15 residues long. Germline CDR1 reads SGHNT; CDR2 reads YYREEE (reference sequence). V shed 4 bases, J shed 4 bases, and the junction held 10 bases outside the gene matches.